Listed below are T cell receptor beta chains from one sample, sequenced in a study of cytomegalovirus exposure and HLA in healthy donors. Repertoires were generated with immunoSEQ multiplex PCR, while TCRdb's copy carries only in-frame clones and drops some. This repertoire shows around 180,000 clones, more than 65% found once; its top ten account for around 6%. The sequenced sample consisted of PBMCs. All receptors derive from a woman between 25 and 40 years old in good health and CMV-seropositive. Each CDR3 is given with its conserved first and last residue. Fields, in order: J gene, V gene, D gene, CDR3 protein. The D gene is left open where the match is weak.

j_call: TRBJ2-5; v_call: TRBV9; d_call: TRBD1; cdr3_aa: CASSVGSGGWEETQYF
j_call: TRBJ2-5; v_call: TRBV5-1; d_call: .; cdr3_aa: CASSYRLQETQYF
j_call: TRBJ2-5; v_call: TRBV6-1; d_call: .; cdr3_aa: CASSVGNTFQETQYF
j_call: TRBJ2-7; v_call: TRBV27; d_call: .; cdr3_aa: CATRDIRVTYEQHF
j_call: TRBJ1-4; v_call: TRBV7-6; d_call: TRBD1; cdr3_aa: CASSAGTGAEKLFF
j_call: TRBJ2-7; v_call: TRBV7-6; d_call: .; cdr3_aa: CASSLGLDSYEQYF
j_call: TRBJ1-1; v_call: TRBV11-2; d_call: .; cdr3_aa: CASSLANSFAAFF
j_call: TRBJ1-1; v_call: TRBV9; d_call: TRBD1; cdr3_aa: CASSVAGQGVTEAFF
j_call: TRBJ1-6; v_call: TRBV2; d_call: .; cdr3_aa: CASSAGNNSPLHF
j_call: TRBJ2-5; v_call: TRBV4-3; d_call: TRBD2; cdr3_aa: CASSQERLAGEETQYF
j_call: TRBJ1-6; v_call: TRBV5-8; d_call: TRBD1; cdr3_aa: CASSLTRQGNSPLHF
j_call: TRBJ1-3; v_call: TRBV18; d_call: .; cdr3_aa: CASSPSRGSSGNTIYF
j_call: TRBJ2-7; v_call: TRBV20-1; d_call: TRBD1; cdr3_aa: CSARDRGEQYF
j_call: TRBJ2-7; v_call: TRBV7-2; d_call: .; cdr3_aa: CASSLAGGNEQYF
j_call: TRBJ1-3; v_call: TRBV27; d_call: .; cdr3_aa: CASSFSAGNTIYF
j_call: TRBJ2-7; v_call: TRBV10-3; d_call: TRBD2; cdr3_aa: CAISTTSGRPYEQYF
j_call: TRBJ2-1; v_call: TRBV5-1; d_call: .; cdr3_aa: CASSLRDSIQRAYNEQFF
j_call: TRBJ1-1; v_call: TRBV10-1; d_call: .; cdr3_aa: CASSARGYTEAFF
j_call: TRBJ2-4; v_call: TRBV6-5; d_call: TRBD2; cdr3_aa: CASSYSGVGGMYF
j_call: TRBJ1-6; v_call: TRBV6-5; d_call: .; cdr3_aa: CASSYSRSDSPLHF
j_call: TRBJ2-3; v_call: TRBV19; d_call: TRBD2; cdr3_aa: CASSKRVAGSTDTQYF
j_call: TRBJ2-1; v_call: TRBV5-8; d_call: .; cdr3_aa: CASSPDTSYNEQFF
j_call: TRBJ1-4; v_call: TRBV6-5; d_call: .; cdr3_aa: CASRGEGGGEKLFF
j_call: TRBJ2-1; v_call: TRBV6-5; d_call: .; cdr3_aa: CASTPGSYNEQFF
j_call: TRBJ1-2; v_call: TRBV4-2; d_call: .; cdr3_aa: CASSPTFAGSNYGYTF
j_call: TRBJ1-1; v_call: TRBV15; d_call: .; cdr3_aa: CATTPGGEDTEAFF
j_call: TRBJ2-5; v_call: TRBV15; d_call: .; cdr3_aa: CATSRAGNGQETQYF
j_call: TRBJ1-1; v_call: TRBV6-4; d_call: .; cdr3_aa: CADLESFRLRQMNTEAFF
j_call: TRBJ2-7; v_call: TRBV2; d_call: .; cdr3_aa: CASPWGHEQYF